One sample yielded the 21 T cell receptor beta chains listed below, sequenced in a study of blood T cell repertoires in COVID-19. Assay used: immunoSEQ multiplex PCR; TCRdb lists only in-frame clones, some missing. The repertoire holds more than 300,000 clones, with about 82% as singletons. The sequenced sample was peripheral blood. Receptors were obtained from a woman between 45 and 60 years old with acute or convalescent COVID-19.

V usage is TRBV5-6 and J usage is TRBJ2-7, with a weak D call TRBD2 (5 bases). With 4 bases removed from V and 6 bases from J, the gap between germline ends came to 20 bases. The germline gives CDR1 SGHDT, CDR2 YYEEEE. The length of the CDR3 is 15 residues. CDR3 region: CASSRVSGPPGEQYF. Here the CDR3 DNA reads TGTGCCAGCAGCCGAGTAAGCGGACCTCCTGGCGAGCAGTACTTC.

This clone was recorded only once. V is TRBV19 and J is TRBJ1-4, with 9 nucleotides matching TRBD1. The CDR3 consists of 16 residues. V gave up 5 bases and J gave up 8 bases; unmatched junction bases: 12. Germline V gene sequence: CDR1 LNHDA, CDR2 SQIVND (reference sequence). CDR3 nucleotide sequence: TGTGCCAGTAGTTCTTGGACAGGGGACCTTTCGGAAAAACTGTTTTTT. This gives the protein CASSSWTGDLSEKLFF.

The genes are TRBV10-3 and TRBJ2-1; 9 bases align to TRBD1. The V gene end was trimmed by 9 bases and the J gene end by 2 bases; junction bases not matched to a gene: 5. This CDR3 is 14 amino acids long. Germline V lookup: CDR1 ENHRY, CDR2 SYGVKD. The CDR3 DNA reads as TGTGCCATAACGACAGGGGGTACCTACAATGAGCAGTTCTTC. Its translation: CAITTGGTYNEQFF.

This chain links TRBV19 with TRBJ2-3; 10 bases fit TRBD1. CDR3 size: 14 residues. CDR1 is LNHDA, CDR2 SQIVND, per germline (reference sequence). V shed 5 bases, J shed 3 bases, and the junction held 2 bases outside the gene matches. The CDR3 loop is CASSSDRGTDTQYF. The CDR3 DNA follows: TGTGCCAGTAGTTCGGACAGGGGGACAGATACGCAGTATTTT. The full variable domain, rest sourced from reference TRBV19 and TRBJ2-3, is DGGITQSPKYLFRKEGQNVTLSCEQNLNHDAMYWYRQDPGQGLRLIYYSQIVNDFQKGDIAEGYSVSREKKESFPLTVTSAQKNPTAFYLCASSSDRGTDTQYFGPGTRLTVL.

V gene TRBV10-2 combines with J gene TRBJ2-7; 9 bases are a match to TRBD1. Germline V gene data show CDR1 as WSHSY and CDR2 as SAAADI. V was clipped by 5 bases and J by 4 bases; unmatched bases: 6. This CDR3 comprises 14 residues. CDR3 sequence (DNA): TGCGCCAGCAGTCAAAACAGGGGGCTTTACGAGCAGTACTTC. Protein product: CASSQNRGLYEQYF.

The rearrangement joins TRBV27 to TRBJ1-6, with TRBD1 as a possible D gene (6 bases). The CDR3 is 15 residues long. V gave up 1 base and J gave up 9 bases, with 13 bases separating them. Germline V gives CDR1 MNHEY, CDR2 SMNVEV (reference sequence). The CDR3 DNA reads as TGTGCCAGCAGTTTATATCAGGGGAGGGGTTCACCCCTCCACTTT. Its protein product is CASSLYQGRGSPLHF.

The rearrangement joins TRBV11-3 to TRBJ2-1; TRBD2 aligns across 9 bases. The junction had 2 bases not matched to a gene; V was cut back by 1 base and J by 7 bases. Germline values: CDR1 SGHNT, CDR2 YENEEA. The CDR3 is 14 residues long. The CDR3 loop reads CASSLGTSENEQFF. CDR3 in DNA: TGTGCCAGCAGCTTAGGGACTAGCGAGAATGAGCAGTTCTTC. Drawing the rest from reference TRBV11-3 and TRBJ2-1, the complete variable domain is EAGVVQSPRYKIIEKKQPVAFWCNPISGHNTLYWYLQNLGQGPELLIRYENEEAVDDSQLPKDRFSAERLKGVDSTLKIQPAELGDSAVYLCASSLGTSENEQFFGPGTRLTVL.

A single count supports this clone. The chain employs TRBV15 and TRBJ2-3; perhaps TRBD2 as D (6 bases). Between the trimmed V and J ends, which lost 1 base and 4 bases, there was a span of 15 bases. Germline CDR1 and CDR2: LNHNV and YYDKDF (reference sequence). This CDR3 is built from 16 residues. The CDR3 coding sequence is TGTGCCACCAGCAGAGGGGGGGACTTCCGATCAGATACGCAGTATTTT. Translated, it gives CATSRGGDFRSDTQYF.

The J gene is TRBJ2-3, the V gene TRBV7-2; 9 positions match TRBD2. Germline V gene data show CDR1 as SGHTA and CDR2 as FQGNSA. The CDR3 length is 14 residues. With V trimmed by 5 bases and J by 4 bases, 4 bases remained unmatched. The CDR3 nucleotides read TGTGCCAGCAGCCCAGTAGCGGGGGCAGATACGCAGTATTTT. This translates into CASSPVAGADTQYF. The whole variable domain, filled in from reference TRBV7-2 and TRBJ2-3, reads GAGVSQSPSNKVTEKGKDVELRCDPISGHTALYWYRQSLGQGLEFLIYFQGNSAPDKSGLPSDRFSAERTGGSVSTLTIQRTQQEDSAVYLCASSPVAGADTQYFGPGTRLTVL.

This clone was seen only once. The chain employs TRBV7-8 and TRBJ2-1, with a weak D call TRBD1 (6 bases). Germline V gene sequence: CDR1 SGHVS, CDR2 FQNEAQ. This CDR3 comprises 14 residues. Deletions cut 2 bases from V and 4 bases from J, with 9 bases between. CDR3: CASSLFTGYNEQFF. In DNA form, the CDR3 reads TGTGCCAGCAGCTTATTTACAGGGTACAATGAGCAGTTCTTC.

This sequence joins TRBV5-1 and TRBJ2-1; D may be TRBD1 (6 bases). The CDR3 runs 14 residues. From germline, CDR1 is SGHRS and CDR2 YFSETQ. V was cut by 0 bases and J by 4 bases, with 8 bases left in between. CDR3 sequence: CASSLGDIYNEQFF. For the CDR3, the DNA is TGCGCCAGCAGCTTGGGGGACATATACAATGAGCAGTTCTTC.

V and J are TRBV5-1 and TRBJ1-2; the match to TRBD1 covers 8 bases. V lost 2 bases, J lost 7 bases, and 4 bases stayed unmatched. Germline V lookup: CDR1 SGHRS, CDR2 YFSETQ. The CDR3 sequence is 13 residues long. The CDR3 region is CASSLQGGSGYTF. The CDR3 region has the DNA TGCGCCAGCAGCTTACAGGGGGGCTCTGGCTACACCTTC.

The V call is TRBV19, the J call TRBJ1-5, with D perhaps TRBD1 (5 bases). Germline V gene lookup returns CDR1 LNHDA and CDR2 SQIVND (reference sequence). The CDR3 loop spans 15 amino acids. Between the trimmed V and J ends, which lost 1 base and 0 bases, there was a span of 7 bases. The CDR3 loop reads CASSIVQGSNQPQHF. For the CDR3, the DNA is TGTGCCAGTAGTATAGTGCAGGGTAGCAATCAGCCCCAGCATTTT.

V gene TRBV5-1 combines with J gene TRBJ1-1; 8 positions match TRBD1. The junction had 13 bases not matched to a gene; V was cut back by 7 bases and J by 5 bases. The CDR3 covers 15 residues. Germline V gives CDR1 SGHRS, CDR2 YFSETQ. The DNA of the CDR3 is TGCGCCAGCCACCCAATGCAGGGGGCGGTAACTGAAGCTTTCTTT. Its translation: CASHPMQGAVTEAFF.

This clone has only a few counts. This chain joins TRBV24-1 and TRBJ2-2; the match to TRBD1 covers 8 bases. The junction had 10 bases not matched to a gene; V was cut back by 5 bases and J by 3 bases. The CDR3 totals 17 residues. CDR1 and CDR2 (germline): KGHDR, SFDVKD. The CDR3 DNA follows: TGTGCCACCAGTGGGGCACTGGGGACAGGTGACACCGGGGAGCTGTTTTTT. Amino acid sequence: CATSGALGTGDTGELFF.

The chain carries TRBV3-1 (or the pseudogene TRBV3-2) and TRBJ2-5, with 8 nucleotides matching TRBD2. The CDR3 extends over 15 amino acids. V lost 5 bases to trimming and J lost 2 bases; unmatched junction nucleotides: 7. Germline V gene lookup returns CDR1 LGHDT and CDR2 YNNKEL (reference sequence). The CDR3 sequence is CASSERTSRQETQYF. Here the CDR3 DNA reads TGTGCCAGCAGCGAACGGACTAGCAGACAAGAGACCCAGTACTTC.

This clone was detected a few times. The chain recombines TRBV7-8 with TRBJ2-1, with 11 bases matching TRBD1. The CDR3 is made up of 16 amino acids. The ends lost 1 base at V and 5 bases at J; junction bases unmatched: 4. Germline V gene sequence: CDR1 SGHVS, CDR2 FQNEAQ. CDR3 nucleotides: TGTGCCAGCAGCTTAGTTGGGACAGGGGGAAACAATGAGCAGTTCTTC. It translates to CASSLVGTGGNNEQFF.

The chain recombines TRBV27 with TRBJ2-1; D ambiguous. Between the trimmed V and J ends, which lost 4 bases and 5 bases, there was a span of 6 bases. Germline V CDR1 and CDR2: MNHEY, SMNVEV (reference sequence). The CDR3 length is 12 residues. The CDR3 bases are TGTGCCAGCAGTTACAGAAACAATGAGCAGTTCTTC. Its translation is CASSYRNNEQFF.

CDR3 bases: TGCAGCGTTGAAGATGGCGGGAGGGCCTTTGAGACCCAGTACTTC. Protein: CSVEDGGRAFETQYF. V usage is TRBV29-1 and J usage is TRBJ2-5; 9 positions agree with TRBD2. The germline CDR1 and CDR2 sequences are SQVTM and ANQGSEA. The CDR3 runs 15 residues. Trimming took 0 bases from V and 5 from J; bases not matched to a gene: 7.

The CDR3 is CASQTNSGTFPSPFF. CDR3 in DNA: TGTGCCAGCCAAACAAATAGCGGGACGTTCCCCTCCCCGTTCTTC. The V gene is TRBV6-1, the J gene TRBJ2-1, with 8 bases that match TRBD2. Germline-derived CDR1 and CDR2 are MNHNS and SASEGT. There are 15 residues in the CDR3. V gave up 8 bases and J gave up 15 bases; unmatched junction bases: 21.

This chain joins TRBV11-2 and TRBJ2-3; TRBD2 aligns across 8 bases. The CDR3 is made up of 15 amino acids. Germline CDR1 and CDR2: SGHAT and FQNNGV. Trimming removed 5 bases from V and 1 base from J; junction bases left unmatched: 5. The CDR3 DNA reads as TGTGCCAGCAGCATTCTAGCGGGTCGCACAGATACGCAGTATTTT. Encoded protein: CASSILAGRTDTQYF.